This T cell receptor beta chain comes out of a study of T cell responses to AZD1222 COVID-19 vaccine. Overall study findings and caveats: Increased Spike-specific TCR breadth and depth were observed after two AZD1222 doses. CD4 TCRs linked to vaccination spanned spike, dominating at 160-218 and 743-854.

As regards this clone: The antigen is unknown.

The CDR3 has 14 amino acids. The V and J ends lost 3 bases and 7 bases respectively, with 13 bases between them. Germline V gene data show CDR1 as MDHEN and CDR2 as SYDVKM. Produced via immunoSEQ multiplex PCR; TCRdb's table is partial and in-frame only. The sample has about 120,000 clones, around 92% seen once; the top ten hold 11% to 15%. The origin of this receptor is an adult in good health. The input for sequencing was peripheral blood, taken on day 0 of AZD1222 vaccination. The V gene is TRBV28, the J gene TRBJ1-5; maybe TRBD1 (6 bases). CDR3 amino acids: CASSFLEGGQPQHF. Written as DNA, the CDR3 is TGTGCCAGCAGTTTTCTCGAGGGGGGCCAGCCCCAGCATTTT.